This TCR beta chain was recovered during a study of T cells after yellow fever vaccination. The sample holds a few counts of this clonotype. A universal primer site and UMIs were added as TCR cDNA was made by 5'RACE template switching. Each CDR3 protein is one row after TCRdb ran MiXCR on the 5' RACE reads. In the table there are 350,000 or so distinct CDR3 sequences, 8% to 9.5% of which are singletons. The CDR3 is made up of 17 amino acids. Germline V gene data show CDR1 as SEHNR and CDR2 as FQNEAQ (reference sequence). Germline trimming cut 1 base from V and 4 bases from J; bases unmatched to any gene: 11.

The sample was PBMCs, taken roughly 45 days after the first yellow fever vaccination. The V gene is TRBV7-9, the J gene TRBJ2-7, with 9 bases lining up with TRBD1. This clonotype was sampled from a man aged 18 to 29 who received the YFV17D yellow fever vaccine. The chain's CDR3 is CASSLGLVGTGRYEQYF. The DNA for the CDR3 is TGTGCCAGCAGCTTAGGGTTGGTCGGGACAGGGAGGTACGAGCAGTACTTC.